This is a list of T cell receptor beta chains from one sample in a study of blood T cells in healthy people across ages. TCRdb re-called the 5' RACE reads through MiXCR, storing one row per CDR3 protein. The repertoire has some 860,000 distinct CDR3 sequences, just over 55% of them found once; the top ten carry 25% to 30%. The material sequenced was blood. The receptors come from a middle-aged man in good health. CDR3s include the opening cysteine and the closing phenylalanine or tryptophan. Each record gives: clone size, D gene, V gene, J gene, CDR3 length, CDR3 DNA, CDR3 protein. The D gene is left open where the match is weak. Clone size is stated in some rows and not others, as once, few, many or a class when expanded.

once,-,TRBV30,TRBJ1-5,15,TGTGCCTGGAGCGAAGGGACACTGAGGAATCAGCCCCAGCATTTT,CAWSEGTLRNQPQHF
few,-,TRBV27,TRBJ2-1,12,TGTGCCAGCACCGGGGCGGCACGAGAGCAGTTCTTC,CASTGAAREQFF
-,-,TRBV16,TRBJ2-7,18,TGTGCCAGCAGCCTCCTTCGGGGGCGCTCGTCATTTTCCTACGAGCAGTACTTC,CASSLLRGRSSFSYEQYF
-,-,TRBV29-1,TRBJ1-1,11,TGCAGCGTTGACAGTAACACTGAAGCTTTCTTT,CSVDSNTEAFF
-,TRBD1,TRBV24-1,TRBJ2-5,14,TGTGCCACCCAGTGGGGACAGACCGAAGAGACCCAGTACTTT,CATQWGQTEETQYF
-,-,TRBV7-2,TRBJ2-5,15,TGTGCCAGCAGCTTACAGGGGCAGCACCAAGAGACCCAGTACTTC,CASSLQGQHQETQYF
-,-,TRBV11-1,TRBJ2-5,15,TGTGCCAGCAGCTTCGAATCAGGGAATCGAGAGACCCAGTACTTC,CASSFESGNRETQYF
few,-,TRBV27,TRBJ2-7,17,TGTGCCAGCAGTTTATCGCGGACGGCCAGAATAACGAATGAGCAGTACTTC,CASSLSRTARITNEQYF
few,-,TRBV6-2/TRBV6-3,TRBJ2-1,17,TGTGCCAGCAGCGACCGACCGAGCGGAAGCTCCTACAATGAGCAGTTCTTC,CASSDRPSGSSYNEQFF
-,-,TRBV6-6,TRBJ1-2,14,TGTGCCAGCAGTTACGGGACACAACCCTATGGCTACACCTTC,CASSYGTQPYGYTF
-,-,TRBV4-1,TRBJ2-5,15,TGCGCCAGCAGCCAAGAAGGTCGGGACCAAGAGACCCAGTACTTC,CASSQEGRDQETQYF
few,TRBD2,TRBV20-1,TRBJ2-1,12,TGCAGTGCTAGGACTAGCGGGATCGTCCAGTTCTTC,CSARTSGIVQFF
-,-,TRBV5-1,TRBJ1-1,15,TGCGCCAGCAGCCCATCGACGAAGGGGTACACTGAAGCTTTCTTT,CASSPSTKGYTEAFF
-,-,TRBV6-6,TRBJ2-3,13,TGTGCCAGCAGTTATCGGGTCGGCGGTACGCAGTATTTT,CASSYRVGGTQYF
-,-,TRBV6-2/TRBV6-3,TRBJ2-3,15,TGTGCCAGCAGTTGGCATGATGCTAAAACAGATACGCAGTATTTT,CASSWHDAKTDTQYF
-,-,TRBV20-1,TRBJ1-5,18,TGCAGTGCTAAGGAGGAGGTCCCGCCTGTAGTGCCCAGTCAGCCCCAGCATTTT,CSAKEEVPPVVPSQPQHF
few,-,TRBV4-3,TRBJ2-7,13,TGCGCCAGCAGCCAAGATATGCACTACGAGCAGTACTTC,CASSQDMHYEQYF
-,-,TRBV5-6,TRBJ2-3,15,TGTGCCAGCAGCTTGAGTGGTACCTATTCAGATACGCAGTATTTT,CASSLSGTYSDTQYF
-,TRBD2,TRBV7-2,TRBJ2-5,14,TGTGCCGGCAGCCCTGGGGGGGTTGTAGAGACCCAGTACTTC,CAGSPGGVVETQYF
-,-,TRBV4-2,TRBJ2-2,15,TGTGCCAGCAGCCAAAGTCGCGGCGGCACCGGGGAGCTGTTTTTT,CASSQSRGGTGELFF
-,-,TRBV20-1,TRBJ1-5,13,TGCAGTGCTAGGGTGTCGGGGGATCAGCCCCAGCATTTT,CSARVSGDQPQHF
few,TRBD2,TRBV4-3,TRBJ2-1,15,TGCGCCAGCAGCCAAGAAGGGACTAGCTCGAATGAGCAGTTCTTC,CASSQEGTSSNEQFF
-,-,TRBV6-6,TRBJ1-2,13,TGTGCCAGCAGTTATAAAGGCAACTATGGCTACACCTTC,CASSYKGNYGYTF
-,TRBD1,TRBV11-3,TRBJ2-1,14,TGTGCCAGCAGCTGGGGACAGGGTAGCAATGAGCAGTTCTTC,CASSWGQGSNEQFF
once,-,TRBV10-3,TRBJ2-3,15,TGTGCCATCAGTGAAAATATCGGGACTGGATATACGCAGTATTTT,CAISENIGTGYTQYF
few,TRBD1,TRBV29-1,TRBJ1-2,12,TGCAGCTTCAGGGGGTTAGTCTATGGCTACACCTTC,CSFRGLVYGYTF
-,TRBD2,TRBV7-2,TRBJ2-1,15,TGTGCCAGCAGCCGTACTAGCGGGGGGGAAACAGAGCAGTTCTTC,CASSRTSGGETEQFF
-,TRBD2,TRBV7-8,TRBJ2-1,17,TGTGCCAGCAGCTTAATCTCCCGGCGGGAGCCCGGGTACGAGCAGTTCTTC,CASSLISRREPGYEQFF
-,TRBD2,TRBV6-2/TRBV6-3,TRBJ2-7,12,TGTGCCAGCAGTACTAGCGGGAACGAGCAGTACTTC,CASSTSGNEQYF
few,TRBD1,TRBV7-2,TRBJ1-5,14,TGTGCCAGCAGCCCCAGGGGGCGTGATCAGCCCCAGCATTTT,CASSPRGRDQPQHF
-,TRBD2,TRBV3-1,TRBJ2-3,17,TGTGCCAGCAGCCAAACAGCTAGCGGGGGAAGGACAGATACGCAGTATTTT,CASSQTASGGRTDTQYF
few,TRBD2,TRBV7-8,TRBJ2-3,17,TGTGCCAGCAGCTTACTGGGGAGCGGGAGCAACACAGATACGCAGTATTTT,CASSLLGSGSNTDTQYF
-,TRBD1,TRBV5-1,TRBJ1-1,14,TGCGCCAGCAGCTCCGAGGGACAGGGGACTGAAGCTTTCTTT,CASSSEGQGTEAFF
-,TRBD1,TRBV7-3,TRBJ1-1,13,TGTGCCAGCAGCACCGACAGGGGGGGTGAAGCTTTCTTT,CASSTDRGGEAFF
-,-,TRBV20-1,TRBJ2-5,17,TGCAGTGCTACCCTAGACAGAGGGAAAGGGGCACAAGAGACCCAGTACTTC,CSATLDRGKGAQETQYF
few,-,TRBV7-2,TRBJ1-2,13,TGTGCCAGCAGCTTAATTGACGGCTATGGCTACACCTTC,CASSLIDGYGYTF
-,-,TRBV6-1,TRBJ2-5,13,TGTGCCAGCAGTGAAGCTGAGCAAGAGACCCAGTACTTC,CASSEAEQETQYF
-,-,TRBV28,TRBJ1-5,17,TGTGCCAGCACCTCAACCACAGGGTATAATAGCAATCAGCCCCAGCATTTT,CASTSTTGYNSNQPQHF
few,-,TRBV6-2/TRBV6-3,TRBJ2-5,13,TGTGCCAGCAGTAGGACCGCGGGGGAGACCCAGTACTTC,CASSRTAGETQYF
-,TRBD1,TRBV6-6,TRBJ1-1,13,TGTGCCAGCAGGGAGGACAGGGACGCTGAAGCTTTCTTT,CASREDRDAEAFF
-,-,TRBV12-3/TRBV12-4,TRBJ1-2,14,TGTGCCAGCAGCTGGGACGGCGGCTTCTATGGCTACACCTTC,CASSWDGGFYGYTF
-,-,TRBV6-1,TRBJ2-3,18,TGTGCCAGCAGCCGTACCCCACGTCAGGGATCAAGCACAGATACGCAGTATTTT,CASSRTPRQGSSTDTQYF
-,-,TRBV14,TRBJ2-1,16,TGTGCCAGCAGCCGCGACAGGATTAGCTCCTACAATGAGCAGTTCTTC,CASSRDRISSYNEQFF
few,-,TRBV7-2,TRBJ2-7,16,TGTGCCAGCAGCTTAAAAGAGGAACACAGCTCCTACGAGCAGTACTTC,CASSLKEEHSSYEQYF
-,-,TRBV12-3/TRBV12-4,TRBJ2-7,15,TGTGCCAGCAGTACCCGGGACATAACCTCCTACGAGCAGTACTTC,CASSTRDITSYEQYF
-,TRBD2,TRBV12-3/TRBV12-4,TRBJ2-5,14,TGTGCCACCCGTCAGGGACTAGGCCAAGAGACCCAGTACTTC,CATRQGLGQETQYF
-,-,TRBV7-2,TRBJ2-3,17,TGTGCCAGCAGCATGAGTGCTTCAACTATAAGCACAGATACGCAGTATTTT,CASSMSASTISTDTQYF
-,TRBD1,TRBV5-1,TRBJ2-5,16,TGCGCCAGCAGCTTCAATCCCGGGACAGGGGAAGAGACCCAGTACTTC,CASSFNPGTGEETQYF
-,-,TRBV6-5,TRBJ1-4,13,TGTGCCAGCAGTCATCCAACTAATGAAAAACCGTTTTTT,CASSHPTNEKPFF
-,-,TRBV7-9,TRBJ2-1,14,TGTGCCAGCAGCCCTATGGAACACCGGGAGGAGCAGTTCTTC,CASSPMEHREEQFF
few,TRBD2,TRBV4-3,TRBJ2-5,15,TGCGCCAGCAGCCAAGATTTGCGGCGGGAGGGAACCCAGTACTTC,CASSQDLRREGTQYF
-,-,TRBV21-1,TRBJ2-1,15,TGTGCCAGCAGCAGGACGACAGGGGGAATCAATGAGCAGTTCTTC,CASSRTTGGINEQFF
-,-,TRBV20-1,TRBJ2-1,14,TGCAGTGCTGCTGCCCCGCCCTCCTACAATGAGCAGTTCTTC,CSAAAPPSYNEQFF
few,-,TRBV15,TRBJ1-5,18,TGTGCCACCAGCAGAGATCCAATCGGGCCCGGGGGCAATCAGCCCCAGCATTTT,CATSRDPIGPGGNQPQHF
-,-,TRBV2,TRBJ1-2,16,TGTGCCAGCAGTGAAGCGCTTGTTGGATTGTGGGATGGCTACACCTTC,CASSEALVGLWDGYTF
-,-,TRBV27,TRBJ2-6,16,TGTGCCAGCAGTTTAGAGTGGCGCTCTGGGGCCAACGTCCTGACTTTC,CASSLEWRSGANVLTF
-,-,TRBV12-3/TRBV12-4,TRBJ1-2,14,TGTGCCAGCAGTTTTGCGGGGGTGTCGGATGGCTACACCTTC,CASSFAGVSDGYTF
few,-,TRBV28,TRBJ2-1,13,TGTGCCAGCAGTCCCCGGACCCACAATGAGCAGTTCTTC,CASSPRTHNEQFF